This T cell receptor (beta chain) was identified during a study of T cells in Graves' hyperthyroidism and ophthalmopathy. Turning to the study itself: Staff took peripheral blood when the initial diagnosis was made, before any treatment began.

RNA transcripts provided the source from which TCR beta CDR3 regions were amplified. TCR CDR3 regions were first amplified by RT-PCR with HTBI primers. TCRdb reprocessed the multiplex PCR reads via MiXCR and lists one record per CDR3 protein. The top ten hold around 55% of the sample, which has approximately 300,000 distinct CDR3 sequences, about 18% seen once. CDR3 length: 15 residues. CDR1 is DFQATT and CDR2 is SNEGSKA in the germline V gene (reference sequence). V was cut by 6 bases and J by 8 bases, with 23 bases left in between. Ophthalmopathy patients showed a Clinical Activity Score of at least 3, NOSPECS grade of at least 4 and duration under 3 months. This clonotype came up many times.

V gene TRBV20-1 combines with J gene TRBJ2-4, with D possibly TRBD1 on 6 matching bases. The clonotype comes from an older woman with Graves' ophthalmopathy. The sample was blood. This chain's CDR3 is CSATPPGQNRDIQYF. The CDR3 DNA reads TGCAGTGCAACCCCCCCCGGACAGAACAGAGACATTCAGTACTTC.